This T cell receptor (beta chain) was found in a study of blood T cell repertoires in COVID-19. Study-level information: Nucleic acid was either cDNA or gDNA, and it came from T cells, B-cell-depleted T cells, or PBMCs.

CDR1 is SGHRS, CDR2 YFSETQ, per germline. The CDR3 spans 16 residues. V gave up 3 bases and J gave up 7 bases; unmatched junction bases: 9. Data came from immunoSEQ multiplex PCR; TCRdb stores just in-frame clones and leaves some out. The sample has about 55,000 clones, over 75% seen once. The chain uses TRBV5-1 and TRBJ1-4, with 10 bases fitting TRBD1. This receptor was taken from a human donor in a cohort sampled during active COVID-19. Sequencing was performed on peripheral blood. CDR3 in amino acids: CASSWRTGGSSEKLFF. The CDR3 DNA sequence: TGCGCCAGCAGCTGGAGGACAGGGGGAAGTTCTGAAAAACTGTTTTTT.